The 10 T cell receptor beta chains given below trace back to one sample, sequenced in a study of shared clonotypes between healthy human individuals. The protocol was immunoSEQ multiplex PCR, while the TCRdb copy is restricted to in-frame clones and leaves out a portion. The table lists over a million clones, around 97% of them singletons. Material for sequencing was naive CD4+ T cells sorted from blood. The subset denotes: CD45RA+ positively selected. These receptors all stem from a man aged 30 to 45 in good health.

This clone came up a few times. CDR3 nucleotides: TGTGCCAGCAGCCACCAGACCGTAAGCAAGAACACCGGGGAGCTGTTTTTT. It specifies CASSHQTVSKNTGELFF. This chain joins TRBV27 and TRBJ2-2; D call uncertain. Germline loops: CDR1 MNHEY, CDR2 SMNVEV (reference sequence). V dropped 6 bases and J dropped 1 base, with 18 bases sitting between them. CDR3 size: 17 residues.

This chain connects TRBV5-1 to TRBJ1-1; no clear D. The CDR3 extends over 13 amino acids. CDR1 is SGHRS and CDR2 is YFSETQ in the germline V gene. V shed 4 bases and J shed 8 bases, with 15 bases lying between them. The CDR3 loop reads CASSAREADEAFF. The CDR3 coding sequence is TGCGCCAGCAGCGCCCGGGAGGCGGACGAAGCTTTCTTT. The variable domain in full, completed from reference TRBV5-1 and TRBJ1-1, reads KAGVTQTPRYLIKTRGQQVTLSCSPISGHRSVSWYQQTPGQGLQFLFEYFSETQRNKGNFPGRFSGRQFSNSRSEMNVSTLELGDSALYLCASSAREADEAFFGQGTRLTVV.

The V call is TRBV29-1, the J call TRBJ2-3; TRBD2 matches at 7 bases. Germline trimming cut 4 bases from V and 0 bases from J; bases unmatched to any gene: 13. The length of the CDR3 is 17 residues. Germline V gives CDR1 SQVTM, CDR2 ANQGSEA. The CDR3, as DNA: TGCAGCGTTGTGTTTGTTCTAGCGGATTCTAGCACAGATACGCAGTATTTT. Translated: CSVVFVLADSSTDTQYF.

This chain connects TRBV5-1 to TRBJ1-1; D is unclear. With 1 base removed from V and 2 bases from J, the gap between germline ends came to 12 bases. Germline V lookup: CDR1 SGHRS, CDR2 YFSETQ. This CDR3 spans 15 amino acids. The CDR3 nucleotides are TGCGCCAGCAGCTTGACACCATTTACTAACACTGAAGCTTTCTTT. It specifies CASSLTPFTNTEAFF. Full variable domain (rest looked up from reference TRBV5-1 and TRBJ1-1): KAGVTQTPRYLIKTRGQQVTLSCSPISGHRSVSWYQQTPGQGLQFLFEYFSETQRNKGNFPGRFSGRQFSNSRSEMNVSTLELGDSALYLCASSLTPFTNTEAFFGQGTRLTVV.

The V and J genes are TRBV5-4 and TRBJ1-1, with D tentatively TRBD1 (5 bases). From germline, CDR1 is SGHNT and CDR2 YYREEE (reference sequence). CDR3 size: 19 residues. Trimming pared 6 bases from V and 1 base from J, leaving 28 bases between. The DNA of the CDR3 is TGTGCCAGCACCCTAATCAGAAGACAGAATTCTCTTTCGAACACTGAAGCTTTCTTT. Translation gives CASTLIRRQNSLSNTEAFF.

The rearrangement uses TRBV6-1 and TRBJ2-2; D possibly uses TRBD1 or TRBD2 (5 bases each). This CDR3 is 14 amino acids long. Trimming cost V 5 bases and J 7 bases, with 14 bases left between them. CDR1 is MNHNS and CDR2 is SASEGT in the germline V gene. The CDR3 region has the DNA TGTGCCAGCAGTTGGGACCTCCCCAGCGGGGAGCTGTTTTTT. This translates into CASSWDLPSGELFF.

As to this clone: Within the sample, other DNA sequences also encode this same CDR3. The CDR3: CSASRDEAFF. The CDR3 DNA reads TGCAGTGCTAGTCGAGATGAAGCTTTCTTT. The chain uses TRBV20-1 and TRBJ1-1; no definite D call. Germline V gives CDR1 DFQATT, CDR2 SNEGSKA (reference sequence). The V gene lost 3 bases and the J gene lost 7 bases, with 6 bases spanning the gap. The CDR3 has 10 residues.

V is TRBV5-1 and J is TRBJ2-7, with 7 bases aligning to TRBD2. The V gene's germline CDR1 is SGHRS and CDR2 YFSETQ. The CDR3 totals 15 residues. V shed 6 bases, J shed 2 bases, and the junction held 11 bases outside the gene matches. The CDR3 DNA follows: TGCGCCAGCATTCCGGGAAGCGGGGCTACCTACGAGCAGTACTTC. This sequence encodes CASIPGSGATYEQYF.

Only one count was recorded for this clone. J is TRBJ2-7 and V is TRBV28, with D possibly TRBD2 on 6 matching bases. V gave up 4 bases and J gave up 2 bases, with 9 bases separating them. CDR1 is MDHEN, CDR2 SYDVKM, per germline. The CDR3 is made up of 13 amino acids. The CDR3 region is CASSYPGAYEQYF. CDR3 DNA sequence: TGTGCCAGCAGTTACCCGGGAGCCTACGAGCAGTACTTC.

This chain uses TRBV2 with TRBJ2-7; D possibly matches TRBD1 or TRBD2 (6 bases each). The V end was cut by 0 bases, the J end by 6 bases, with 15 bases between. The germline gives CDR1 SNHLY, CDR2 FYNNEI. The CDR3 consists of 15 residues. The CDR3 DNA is TGTGCCAGCAGTGAAGCGCTAGCGAGAGGGGGCGAGCAGTACTTC. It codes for CASSEALARGGEQYF.